A single sample is the source of the 30 T cell receptor beta chains below, sequenced in a study of T cell clones after liver transplantation. Repertoires were generated with immunoSEQ multiplex PCR, while TCRdb's copy carries only in-frame clones and drops some. The data show approximately 75,000 clones, 75% to 90% seen once. Sequencing was performed on CD4+ T cells from blood, taken 12 months after liver transplant. The receptors derive from a human patient who received a liver transplant. Some T cells may have originated in the graft donor.

This clone was counted a single time. The chain has TRBV28 and TRBJ2-7, with TRBD2 matching 14 bases. The CDR3 is 15 residues long. After removal of 6 bases from V and 4 bases from J, the junction contained 5 bases not matched to a gene. Germline-derived CDR1 and CDR2 are MDHEN and SYDVKM. CDR3 DNA sequence: TGTGCCAGCAGGCCCGGGACTAGCGGGAGTTACGAGCAGTACTTC. Protein sequence: CASRPGTSGSYEQYF.

J is TRBJ2-3 and V is TRBV28; D ambiguous. Germline-derived CDR1 and CDR2 are MDHEN and SYDVKM. The V end was cut by 7 bases, the J end by 6 bases, with 17 bases between. CDR3 size: 14 residues. The CDR3 region has the DNA TGTGCCAGCAATTACCTCTCTGGGTTGGATACGCAGTATTTT. Its protein product is CASNYLSGLDTQYF.

The sample holds a few counts of this clone. V is TRBV5-1 and J is TRBJ2-5; D tentatively reads TRBD1 or TRBD2 (5 bases each). This CDR3 region has 15 residues. Between the trimmed V and J ends, which lost 0 bases and 3 bases, there was a span of 12 bases. Germline V gene sequence: CDR1 SGHRS, CDR2 YFSETQ. The CDR3 reads CASSLEGQGEETQYF. The CDR3 coding sequence is TGCGCCAGCAGCTTGGAGGGGCAGGGAGAAGAGACCCAGTACTTC.

This clone was counted only a few times. The gene calls are TRBV2 and TRBJ2-6; 7 bases agree with TRBD1. The CDR3 runs 15 residues. J lost 2 bases, V lost 8 bases, and 6 bases had no gene match. Germline V gives CDR1 SNHLY, CDR2 FYNNEI. The DNA for the CDR3 is TGTGCCAGCGAACCCGGGACAGCTGGGGCCAACGTCCTGACTTTC. This encodes CASEPGTAGANVLTF.

This clone has a handful of counts. V is TRBV19 and J is TRBJ2-1, with D maybe TRBD2 (5 bases). CDR3 length equals 15 residues. The germline V gene encodes CDR1 LNHDA and CDR2 SQIVND (reference sequence). Deletions cut 6 bases from V and 8 bases from J, with 20 bases between. The CDR3 sequence: CASSPRRGSEDEQFF. Here the CDR3 DNA reads TGTGCCAGTAGCCCCCGGCGAGGGAGTGAGGATGAGCAGTTCTTC.

The chain has TRBV27 and TRBJ2-1, with 13 positions matching TRBD2. The V gene's germline CDR1 is MNHEY and CDR2 SMNVEV (reference sequence). CDR3 length equals 17 residues. The ends lost 5 bases at V and 1 base at J; junction bases unmatched: 5. The CDR3 region has the DNA TGTGCCAGCAGTCGCCGACTAGCGGGAGGTTCCTACAATGAGCAGTTCTTC. The encoded protein is CASSRRLAGGSYNEQFF.

This chain uses TRBV7-9 with TRBJ2-1; TRBD1 or TRBD2 may be the D gene (5 bases each). V was pared by 5 bases and J by 9 bases, with 11 bases between. Germline V gives CDR1 SEHNR, CDR2 FQNEAQ (reference sequence). This CDR3 is 12 amino acids long. Written as DNA, the CDR3 is TGTGCCAGCAGCCTCGACAGCGGTGAGCAGTTCTTC. It codes for CASSLDSGEQFF.

V is TRBV28 and J is TRBJ1-4; a weak D match, TRBD1 (5 bases). Germline CDR1 is MDHEN and CDR2 is SYDVKM. V was cut by 7 bases and J by 3 bases, with 12 bases left in between. The CDR3 totals 14 residues. The CDR3 DNA sequence: TGTGCCAGCAATCGGGGGGTAGCTAATGAAAAACTGTTTTTT. It is translated as CASNRGVANEKLFF.

The V gene is TRBV6-1, the J gene TRBJ2-3, with TRBD1 identical over 8 bases. Trimming cost V 2 bases and J 1 base; bases outside gene matches: 2. This CDR3 spans 15 amino acids. The V gene's germline CDR1 is MNHNS and CDR2 SASEGT. The CDR3 sequence: CASSEPGGGTDTQYF. CDR3 DNA: TGTGCCAGCAGTGAACCAGGGGGCGGCACAGATACGCAGTATTTT.

The chain couples TRBV21-1 to TRBJ2-3. TRBV21-1 is a documented pseudogene. The CDR3 loop spans 14 amino acids. The CDR3 DNA reads TGTGCCAGCAGCAATCCACCCTGCACAGATACGCAGTATTTT. Amino acid sequence: CASSNPPCTDTQYF.

The V and J genes are TRBV28 and TRBJ1-1, with 8 nucleotides matching TRBD1. CDR1 is MDHEN and CDR2 is SYDVKM in the germline V gene. V shed 2 bases and J 5 bases; nucleotides not matched to a gene: 13. The CDR3 is 17 residues long. The CDR3 here is CASSLSDSVGQGTEAFF. CDR3 bases: TGTGCCAGCAGTTTAAGCGACAGTGTCGGACAGGGAACTGAAGCTTTCTTT.

The gene calls are TRBV18 and TRBJ2-1; D is unresolved. The CDR3 covers 17 residues. The germline V and J ends were trimmed by 2 bases and 0 bases, with 14 bases remaining between them. Germline CDR1 KGHSH, CDR2 LQKENI. The CDR3, as DNA: TGTGCCAGCTCACCAACTGCACCCCAAAGCTCCTACAATGAGCAGTTCTTC. Its translation is CASSPTAPQSSYNEQFF.

The CDR3 DNA sequence: TGCGCCAGCAGCCAAATAGCGCAAGCCTCCTACAATGAGCAGTTCTTC. It codes for CASSQIAQASYNEQFF. The V and J genes are TRBV5-1 and TRBJ2-1; D is perhaps TRBD2 (5 bases). CDR1 is SGHRS, CDR2 YFSETQ, per germline. Trimming removed 4 bases at V and 0 bases at J, with 14 bases between. The CDR3 has 16 residues.

This clone was seen just once. The gene calls are TRBV10-3 and TRBJ2-7; 7 positions agree with TRBD1. This CDR3 spans 13 amino acids. CDR1 is ENHRY and CDR2 is SYGVKD in the germline V gene. The junction had 7 bases not matched to a gene; V was cut back by 10 bases and J by 1 base. CDR3 sequence (DNA): TGTGCCACCGGACAGGCCGAATCCTACGAGCAGTACTTC. Its protein is CATGQAESYEQYF.

The chain has TRBV19 and TRBJ2-5, with 7 bases matching TRBD2. The CDR3 sequence is 14 residues long. The V gene's germline CDR1 is LNHDA and CDR2 SQIVND (reference sequence). Trimming cost V 4 bases and J 6 bases; bases outside gene matches: 8. In nucleotides, the CDR3 is TGTGCCAGTAGTACGGGAGGCGGGAGTCAGACCCAGTACTTC. Residues: CASSTGGGSQTQYF.

Here the CDR3 reads CASSLTVGAEAFF. The CDR3 region has the DNA TGTGCCAGCAGCTTAACTGTAGGCGCTGAAGCTTTCTTT. The chain joins TRBV7-2 to TRBJ1-1; D is unclear. Germline-derived CDR1 and CDR2 are SGHTA and FQGNSA. V lost 2 bases, J lost 6 bases, and 10 bases lay in between. The CDR3 runs 13 residues.

V gene TRBV29-1 combines with J gene TRBJ2-7, with TRBD1 matching 10 bases. The CDR3 loop spans 12 amino acids. Germline V gene data show CDR1 as SQVTM and CDR2 as ANQGSEA. Trimming removed 4 bases from V and 3 bases from J; junction bases left unmatched: 0. As DNA, the CDR3 is TGCAGCGTTGGGACAGGGGGCTACGAGCAGTACTTC. Residues: CSVGTGGYEQYF.

This clone was picked up one time. The J gene is TRBJ2-3, the V gene TRBV29-1; D is uncertain. CDR1 and CDR2 from the germline V gene are SQVTM and ANQGSEA. V shed 5 bases and J shed 2 bases, with 11 bases lying between them. This CDR3 region has 13 residues. The CDR3 nucleotides read TGCAGCGTTTGGCAGCCTTACACAGATACGCAGTATTTT. This sequence encodes CSVWQPYTDTQYF.

The CDR3 nucleotides read TGTGCCAGTAGTATATCAGGGACTTATGGCTACACCTTC. Its protein product is CASSISGTYGYTF. The chain uses TRBV19 and TRBJ1-2; possibly TRBD1 for D (5 bases). Germline CDR1 LNHDA, CDR2 SQIVND (reference sequence). CDR3 size: 13 residues. V lost 2 bases to trimming and J lost 5 bases, with 9 bases between them. Complete variable domain (other parts from reference TRBV19 and TRBJ1-2): DGGITQSPKYLFRKEGQNVTLSCEQNLNHDAMYWYRQDPGQGLRLIYYSQIVNDFQKGDIAEGYSVSREKKESFPLTVTSAQKNPTAFYLCASSISGTYGYTFGSGTRLTVV.

J is TRBJ2-7 and V is TRBV19, with 7 bases that match TRBD1. This CDR3 is 15 amino acids long. The J segment lost 3 bases and the V segment lost 4 bases, leaving 9 bases of the junction unmatched. Germline CDR1 and CDR2: LNHDA and SQIVND (reference sequence). The CDR3: CASSRQQGLGYEQYF. Written as DNA, the CDR3 is TGTGCCAGTAGTAGACAACAGGGGTTGGGCTACGAGCAGTACTTC.

The chain recombines TRBV28 with TRBJ2-1; TRBD2 is a possible D gene (6 bases). The CDR3 runs 17 residues. V lost 5 bases and J 0 bases, leaving 17 bases between the germline ends. Germline lookup yields CDR1 MDHEN and CDR2 SYDVKM. CDR3 nucleotide sequence: TGTGCCAGCAGTCCCCCCATTGGAGGGAACTCCTACAATGAGCAGTTCTTC. This codes for CASSPPIGGNSYNEQFF.

The chain couples TRBV5-1 to TRBJ2-1; no clear D. V lost 2 bases and J 0 bases, leaving 6 bases between the germline ends. This CDR3 has 14 residues. Germline CDR1 and CDR2: SGHRS and YFSETQ. The CDR3 reads CASSFGYSYNEQFF. CDR3 DNA: TGCGCCAGCAGCTTTGGATACTCCTACAATGAGCAGTTCTTC.

The J gene is TRBJ1-2, the V gene TRBV28; D is ambiguous. Germline V lookup: CDR1 MDHEN, CDR2 SYDVKM. V dropped 5 bases and J dropped 4 bases, with 17 bases sitting between them. The CDR3 consists of 15 residues. The CDR3 spells CASSSGVPGSYGYTF. The CDR3 coding sequence is TGTGCCAGCAGTAGTGGGGTCCCAGGAAGCTATGGCTACACCTTC.

CDR3: CASSTTVGGWQFF. The CDR3 DNA is TGTGCCAGCAGCACGACAGTGGGGGGATGGCAGTTCTTC. This chain joins TRBV6-6 and TRBJ2-1; D might be TRBD2 (6 bases). Germline loops: CDR1 MNHNY, CDR2 SVGAGI (reference sequence). The CDR3 length is 13 residues. V shed 6 bases and J shed 12 bases, with 18 bases lying between them.

Written as DNA, the CDR3 is TGTGCCAGCAGACTTGGGGGCGGGTTCGAGCAGTACTTC. Protein: CASRLGGGFEQYF. V and J are TRBV27 and TRBJ2-7; D may be TRBD1 (6 bases). The CDR3 loop spans 13 amino acids. Per germline, CDR1 MNHEY and CDR2 SMNVEV (reference sequence). The V end lost 6 bases, the J end lost 6 bases, and 15 bases lay between the germline ends.

This rearrangement joins TRBV14 to TRBJ2-7; D is perhaps TRBD1 (6 bases). This CDR3 is 13 amino acids long. V was shortened by 4 bases and J by 2 bases, with 9 bases between the two germline ends. Germline values: CDR1 SGHDN, CDR2 FVKESK. Written as DNA, the CDR3 is TGTGCCAGCAGCCCCAGGGGCCCCTACGAGCAGTACTTC. It translates to CASSPRGPYEQYF.

J is TRBJ1-5 and V is TRBV28, with D unresolved. V shed 5 bases and J shed 0 bases, with 8 bases lying between them. This CDR3 has 14 amino acids. The germline CDR1 and CDR2 sequences are MDHEN and SYDVKM. The CDR3 coding sequence is TGTGCCAGCAGTCGGAGAATTAGCAATCAGCCCCAGCATTTT. Residues: CASSRRISNQPQHF.

The chain combines TRBV27 with TRBJ2-6; the match to TRBD1 covers 9 bases. J gave up 1 base and V 6 bases, and 10 bases lay outside the gene matches. The germline V gene has CDR1 MNHEY and CDR2 SMNVEV (reference sequence). The CDR3 length is 18 residues. CDR3 nucleotides: TGTGCCAGCAGCCCCGGGACAGGGATTGGATCTGGGGCCAACGTCCTGACTTTC. As protein: CASSPGTGIGSGANVLTF.

The chain combines TRBV11-2 with TRBJ2-7; the D gene is possibly TRBD2 (6 bases). Germline V gene lookup returns CDR1 SGHAT and CDR2 FQNNGV. The CDR3 contains 14 residues. V was pared by 6 bases and J by 3 bases, with 15 bases between. The CDR3 DNA follows: TGTGCCAGCAGTTTCGAACGGGGGAACTACGAGCAGTACTTC. Protein product: CASSFERGNYEQYF.

The chain links TRBV6-6 to TRBJ2-7; possibly TRBD2 for D (6 bases). This CDR3 comprises 14 residues. Trimming removed 6 bases from V and 0 bases from J, with 12 bases in between. Germline assignment: CDR1 MNHNY and CDR2 SVGAGI (reference sequence). CDR3 sequence (DNA): TGTGCCAGCAGCCACTCGACTAGCTCCTACGAGCAGTACTTC. Its protein is CASSHSTSSYEQYF.